The 28 T cell receptor beta chains below all came from one sample that was sequenced in a study of identical twins. Each CDR3 protein gets one entry after TCRdb re-called the 5' RACE reads with MiXCR. Of 120,000 to 150,000 distinct CDR3 sequences detected, roughly 3.5% appear once; the ten largest clones hold 7.5% to 8.5%. The source material was memory T cells sorted from blood. These receptor sequences come from a man aged 18 to 30 in good health.

This clonotype came up many times. This chain links TRBV28 with TRBJ1-3, with D perhaps matching TRBD1 (6 bases). This CDR3 comprises 15 residues. Trimming removed 7 bases from V and 8 bases from J, with 21 bases in between. Germline V gene data show CDR1 as MDHEN and CDR2 as SYDVKM. The DNA for the CDR3 is TGTGCCAGCACTCCTCTTCACGGGGGACAAGACACCATATATTTT. Translating it yields CASTPLHGGQDTIYF.

This clonotype has a count of ten or more. The rearrangement joins TRBV4-1 to TRBJ1-1; D is perhaps TRBD1 (5 bases). Trimming removed 3 bases at V and 5 bases at J, with 13 bases between. The V gene's germline CDR1 is MGHRA and CDR2 YSYEKL. The CDR3 totals 14 residues. DNA of the CDR3: TGCGCCAGCAGCCAGCTAGAGGGGAGGACTGAAGCTTTCTTT. Translation gives CASSQLEGRTEAFF.

Ten or more counts support this clonotype. CDR3 nucleotides: TGCAGCGTTGAAGGCGGCGGGAAGACAGATACGCAGTATTTT. This translates into CSVEGGGKTDTQYF. The chain carries TRBV29-1 and TRBJ2-3; tentative D call: TRBD2 (6 bases). This CDR3 comprises 14 residues. Trimming removed 1 base from V and 3 bases from J, with 11 bases in between. The germline CDR1 and CDR2 sequences are SQVTM and ANQGSEA.

This clonotype was observed many times. V gene TRBV20-1 combines with J gene TRBJ2-1; maybe TRBD2 (6 bases). The V end lost 3 bases, the J end lost 7 bases, and 16 bases lay between the germline ends. The CDR3 consists of 14 residues. From germline, CDR1 is DFQATT and CDR2 SNEGSKA (reference sequence). This CDR3 is CSARGPGVGNEQFF. CDR3 coding DNA: TGCAGTGCTAGGGGCCCGGGGGTGGGGAATGAGCAGTTCTTC.

Many counts were recorded for this clonotype. The chain is built from TRBV11-1 and TRBJ2-1; D is unresolved. V lost 5 bases to trimming and J lost 2 bases, with 10 bases between them. The CDR3 is 14 residues long. Germline lookup yields CDR1 SGHAT and CDR2 FQDESV (reference sequence). The CDR3 loop reads CASSLPGAYNEQFF. In nucleotides, the CDR3 is TGTGCCAGCAGCCTGCCTGGGGCCTACAATGAGCAGTTCTTC.

The sample holds many counts of this clonotype. The gene calls are TRBV24-1 and TRBJ2-1; 9 bases are a match to TRBD1. Looked up from germline, CDR1 is KGHDR and CDR2 is SFDVKD. The CDR3 runs 13 residues. V lost 10 bases and J lost 7; bases outside the gene matches: 7. CDR3 DNA: TGTGCCACGTCACGGACAGGGGCGAATGAGCAGTTCTTC. Translated: CATSRTGANEQFF.

This clonotype was recorded a few times. The chain links TRBV7-3 to TRBJ1-1; D is perhaps TRBD1 (6 bases). Germline-derived CDR1 and CDR2 are SGHTA and FQGTGA. V was cut by 4 bases and J by 0 bases, with 9 bases left in between. The CDR3 has 14 amino acids. Here the CDR3 reads CASSSGHLNTEAFF. In DNA, the CDR3 is TGTGCCAGCAGCTCGGGACACCTGAACACTGAAGCTTTCTTT.

This clonotype was recorded at least ten times. This chain uses TRBV6-1 with TRBJ2-1, with unresolved D. Germline values: CDR1 MNHNS, CDR2 SASEGT. V was clipped by 6 bases and J by 5 bases, with 14 bases between them. The CDR3 runs to 14 residues. Written as DNA, the CDR3 is TGTGCCAGCAGGCTCCGCATGGGGAACAATGAGCAGTTCTTC. Translated: CASRLRMGNNEQFF.

Many counts were recorded for this clonotype. In DNA form, the CDR3 reads TGTGCCAGCAGCTCCCAGGGGTTCCGGGAGCTGTTTTTT. It codes for CASSSQGFRELFF. The chain combines TRBV7-9 with TRBJ2-2; TRBD1 might be the D (6 bases). Per germline, CDR1 SEHNR and CDR2 FQNEAQ (reference sequence). The CDR3 is made up of 13 amino acids. The V and J ends lost 4 bases and 9 bases respectively, with 12 bases between them. Complete variable domain (other parts from reference TRBV7-9 and TRBJ2-2): DTGVSQNPRHKITKRGQNVTFRCDPISEHNRLYWYRQTLGQGPEFLTYFQNEAQLEKSRLLSDRFSAERPKGSFSTLEIQRTEQGDSAMYLCASSSQGFRELFFGEGSRLTVL.

This clonotype was seen at least ten times. The rearrangement joins TRBV6-1 to TRBJ1-2; 9 bases are a match to TRBD1. This CDR3 region has 13 residues. The J segment lost 6 bases and the V segment lost 5 bases, leaving 4 bases of the junction unmatched. Germline V gene data show CDR1 as MNHNS and CDR2 as SASEGT. DNA of the CDR3: TGTGCCAGCAGTCCCGGGACAGGGCATGGCTACACCTTC. Translation: CASSPGTGHGYTF.

This clonotype came up many times. V usage is TRBV7-9 and J usage is TRBJ2-1; 10 bases agree with TRBD1. The CDR3 covers 15 residues. Germline loops: CDR1 SEHNR, CDR2 FQNEAQ (reference sequence). V gave up 4 bases and J gave up 4 bases; unmatched junction bases: 4. This CDR3 is CASSSQDRGYNEQFF. DNA of the CDR3: TGTGCCAGCAGCTCCCAGGACAGGGGGTACAATGAGCAGTTCTTC.

This clonotype was seen repeatedly, ten times or more. The V call is TRBV19, the J call TRBJ1-5; D is uncertain. V was clipped by 6 bases and J by 4 bases, with 10 bases between them. In germline, CDR1 is LNHDA, CDR2 SQIVND (reference sequence). The CDR3 runs to 13 residues. CDR3 amino acids: CASRRNKNQPQHF. The DNA for the CDR3 is TGTGCCAGTAGGAGGAACAAAAATCAGCCCCAGCATTTT.

The chain has TRBV20-1 and TRBJ2-1; a weak D match, TRBD2 (6 bases). V was cut by 3 bases and J by 11 bases, with 14 bases left in between. CDR3 length: 12 amino acids. CDR1 and CDR2 from the germline V gene are DFQATT and SNEGSKA (reference sequence). CDR3 DNA: TGCAGTGCTAGGATACCGGGAGAGAAGCAGTTCTTC. Its protein product is CSARIPGEKQFF.

Many counts were recorded for this clonotype. This rearrangement joins TRBV20-1 to TRBJ1-5; a possible D gene is TRBD1 (5 bases). Looked up from germline, CDR1 is DFQATT and CDR2 is SNEGSKA (reference sequence). The CDR3 spans 15 residues. V lost 4 bases and J 3 bases, leaving 16 bases between the germline ends. This CDR3 is CSATLTGRANQPQHF. CDR3 bases: TGCAGTGCTACCCTAACGGGCAGGGCCAATCAGCCCCAGCATTTT.

This clonotype came up many times. This chain joins TRBV4-2 and TRBJ2-2; D remains unclear. The CDR3 totals 14 residues. Looked up from germline, CDR1 is LGHNA and CDR2 is YNFKEQ. Trimming removed 0 bases from V and 6 bases from J, with 8 bases in between. The CDR3: CASSQDRVAGELFF. CDR3 coding DNA: TGTGCCAGCAGCCAAGATCGGGTGGCCGGGGAGCTGTTTTTT.

This chain uses TRBV7-9 with TRBJ2-2; weak D call: TRBD2 (6 bases). The length of the CDR3 is 15 residues. Germline V gene sequence: CDR1 SEHNR, CDR2 FQNEAQ (reference sequence). V lost 1 base to trimming and J lost 1 base, with 7 bases between them. DNA for the CDR3: TGTGCCAGCAGCTTAGGGGACTGGAACACCGGGGAGCTGTTTTTT. Protein product: CASSLGDWNTGELFF.

In its sample, this clonotype was seen many times. J is TRBJ2-7 and V is TRBV7-9; TRBD1 agrees at 7 bases. This CDR3 has 15 amino acids. Germline V gene lookup returns CDR1 SEHNR and CDR2 FQNEAQ (reference sequence). With 4 bases clipped from V and 4 bases from J, the junction kept 10 bases outside the gene matches. The CDR3 here is CASSSSWTGSYEQYF. CDR3 coding DNA: TGTGCCAGCAGCTCCTCCTGGACAGGTTCTTACGAGCAGTACTTC.

This clonotype was seen repeatedly, ten times or more. V is TRBV29-1 and J is TRBJ1-1; D perhaps matches TRBD1 (5 bases). Germline V gives CDR1 SQVTM, CDR2 ANQGSEA. The CDR3 totals 13 residues. Trimming pared 4 bases from V and 5 bases from J, leaving 14 bases between. In nucleotides, the CDR3 is TGCAGCGTTGGTAGGGGTGGAGGAACTGAAGCTTTCTTT. It specifies CSVGRGGGTEAFF.

This clonotype was seen many times. The chain combines TRBV6-1 with TRBJ1-5; TRBD1 is a possible D gene (6 bases). The CDR3 extends over 15 amino acids. The V end was cut by 1 base, the J end by 7 bases, with 14 bases between. Germline V gene data show CDR1 as MNHNS and CDR2 as SASEGT. The DNA of the CDR3 is TGTGCCAGCAGTGAAGGTGGCGGGGGCGCCCAGCCCCAGCATTTT. Its translation: CASSEGGGGAQPQHF.

In this sample, this clonotype turned up many times. The V call is TRBV5-1, the J call TRBJ2-3, with D unresolved. Germline CDR1 SGHRS, CDR2 YFSETQ. With 4 bases removed from V and 6 bases from J, the gap between germline ends came to 9 bases. The CDR3 consists of 12 residues. CDR3 sequence (DNA): TGCGCCAGCAGCCCCCGGCCTGATACGCAGTATTTT. Translated, it gives CASSPRPDTQYF.

In this sample, this clonotype turned up many times. The rearrangement links TRBV12-3 or TRBV12-4 to TRBJ2-1; 10 bases agree with TRBD2. V shed 3 bases, J shed 15 bases, and the junction held 5 bases outside the gene matches. CDR3 size: 12 residues. The CDR3 DNA is TGTGCCAGCAGTTTCAGGACTAGCGGCTTGTTCTTC. It yields the protein CASSFRTSGLFF.

This clonotype was found many times. The rearrangement uses TRBV7-6 and TRBJ2-3; 7 bases are shared with TRBD1. Trimming removed 4 bases from V and 4 bases from J; junction bases left unmatched: 11. The germline gives CDR1 SGHVS, CDR2 FNYEAQ. This CDR3 spans 16 amino acids. The CDR3 sequence is CASSSYSTGLADTQYF. Written as DNA, the CDR3 is TGTGCCAGCAGCTCGTACTCGACAGGGTTGGCAGATACGCAGTATTTT. The entire variable domain, with the rest obtained from reference TRBV7-6 and TRBJ2-3, is as follows: GAGVSQSPRYKVTKRGQDVALRCDPISGHVSLYWYRQALGQGPEFLTYFNYEAQQDKSGLPNDRFSAERPEGSISTLTIQRTEQRDSAMYRCASSSYSTGLADTQYFGPGTRLTVL.

This chain links TRBV20-1 with TRBJ2-7, with D hard to call. CDR1 and CDR2 (germline): DFQATT, SNEGSKA (reference sequence). With 4 bases removed from V and 2 bases from J, the gap between germline ends came to 18 bases. This CDR3 is 15 amino acids long. The CDR3 region has the DNA TGCAGTGCTATCAAAGAATTCCCGGTGGCCTACGAGCAGTACTTC. It codes for CSAIKEFPVAYEQYF.

In its sample, this clonotype was seen many times. The CDR3 sequence is CASSQGQGASAFF. The CDR3 coding sequence is TGTGCCAGCAGCCAAGGACAGGGGGCGAGTGCTTTCTTT. The chain links TRBV3-1 to TRBJ1-1; the match to TRBD1 covers 10 bases. The germline gives CDR1 LGHDT, CDR2 YNNKEL (reference sequence). The junction had 4 bases not matched to a gene; V was cut back by 1 base and J by 11 bases. The length of the CDR3 is 13 residues. The full variable domain, with the rest looked up from reference TRBV3-1 and TRBJ1-1, is DTAVSQTPKYLVTQMGNDKSIKCEQNLGHDTMYWYKQDSKKFLKIMFSYNNKELIINETVPNRFSPKSPDKAHLNLHINSLELGDSAVYFCASSQGQGASAFFGQGTRLTVV.

This chain links TRBV11-2 with TRBJ1-1; D is undetermined. With 5 bases removed from V and 1 base from J, the gap between germline ends came to 14 bases. This CDR3 is 15 amino acids long. CDR1 SGHAT and CDR2 FQNNGV come from the germline V gene. The CDR3 bases are TGTGCCAGCAGCCAGAGGACCTTCAAGAACACTGAAGCTTTCTTT. The encoded protein is CASSQRTFKNTEAFF.

The sample holds many counts of this clonotype. The chain combines TRBV12-3 or TRBV12-4 with TRBJ1-6, with unresolved D. The CDR3 extends over 14 amino acids. Trimming cost V 2 bases and J 8 bases, with 10 bases left between them. CDR3 loop: CASSLWGGDSPLHF. In DNA, the CDR3 is TGTGCCAGCAGTTTATGGGGTGGGGATTCACCCCTCCACTTT.

The table lists this clonotype with many counts. This chain's CDR3 is CATSRGGSSFPDTQYF. The CDR3 coding sequence is TGTGCCACCAGCAGAGGCGGCTCGAGCTTCCCAGATACGCAGTATTTT. V and J are TRBV15 and TRBJ2-3, with D unresolved. Germline CDR1 reads LNHNV; CDR2 reads YYDKDF (reference sequence). Trimming took off 1 base at V and 4 bases at J, with 15 bases between the two ends. CDR3 length: 16 residues.

V gene TRBV20-1 combines with J gene TRBJ2-3, with TRBD2 matching 10 bases. The CDR3 extends over 18 amino acids. CDR1 is DFQATT, CDR2 SNEGSKA, per germline (reference sequence). After removal of 2 bases from V and 0 bases from J, the junction contained 11 bases not matched to a gene. This CDR3 reads CSARLLAGGPLSTDTQYF. CDR3 nucleotides: TGCAGTGCTAGACTTTTAGCGGGAGGCCCTCTTAGCACAGATACGCAGTATTTT.